Listed here are 12 T cell receptor beta chains from one sample, sequenced in a study of blood T cell repertoires in COVID-19. The method was immunoSEQ multiplex PCR; TCRdb's version includes in-frame clones alone and lacks a portion of them. In the table there are about 58,000 clones, more than 85% of which are singletons. Sequenced: peripheral blood. The receptor set was obtained from a human donor with active COVID-19. The donor label of this sample is uncertain.

This clone was detected only a few times. The gene calls are TRBV7-2 and TRBJ2-5; 7 bases align to TRBD1. J lost 4 bases, V lost 6 bases, and 5 bases had no gene match. CDR1 and CDR2 from the germline V gene are SGHTA and FQGNSA. The CDR3 length is 13 residues. CDR3 sequence reads: CASSYRGRETQYF. CDR3 nucleotides: TGTGCCAGCAGTTACAGGGGTAGAGAGACCCAGTACTTC.

The chain joins TRBV5-1 to TRBJ1-1, with TRBD1 matching 8 bases. This CDR3 has 14 amino acids. Germline V gene sequence: CDR1 SGHRS, CDR2 YFSETQ. Trimming at V came to 2 bases and at J to 0 bases, leaving 0 bases not matched to a gene. CDR3 in DNA: TGCGCCAGCAGCTTACAGGGGGTGAACACTGAAGCTTTCTTT. Encoded protein: CASSLQGVNTEAFF.

Comments on this clone: A junction boundary mismatches the germline segment, possibly from a read error. The chain joins TRBV5-1 to TRBJ2-5; 7 positions match TRBD2. The CDR3 totals 15 residues. CDR1 is SGHRS and CDR2 is YFSETQ in the germline V gene. The DNA of the CDR3 is TGCGCCAGCAGACCAAGAGCGGGGATGCAAGAGGCCCAGTACTTC. It encodes CASRPRAGMQEAQYF.

Here the CDR3 reads CASSPTGGDTGELFF. DNA of the CDR3: TGTGCCAGCTCACCGACAGGGGGCGACACCGGGGAGCTGTTTTTT. The J gene is TRBJ2-2, the V gene TRBV18, with 10 bases aligning to TRBD1. The germline gives CDR1 KGHSH, CDR2 LQKENI. The V segment lost 3 bases and the J segment 3 bases; nucleotides outside the gene matches: 1. The CDR3 consists of 15 residues.

This chain joins TRBV4-3 and TRBJ2-7, with D perhaps matching TRBD1 (6 bases). The V end lost 0 bases, the J end lost 3 bases, and 12 bases lay between the germline ends. This CDR3 has 15 amino acids. Germline loops: CDR1 LGHNA, CDR2 YSLEER. CDR3 DNA sequence: TGCGCCAGCAGCCAAGAGAGACAGGTAGGCTACGAGCAGTACTTC. The encoded protein is CASSQERQVGYEQYF.

This sequence joins TRBV29-1 and TRBJ2-3; TRBD2 is a possible D gene (5 bases). V was clipped by 7 bases and J by 2 bases, with 13 bases between them. CDR1 SQVTM and CDR2 ANQGSEA come from the germline V gene. This CDR3 region has 13 residues. CDR3 DNA: TGCAGCGCCCGCAACGGGAACACAGATACGCAGTATTTT. Its protein product is CSARNGNTDTQYF.

This clone is a singleton in its sample. The CDR3 sequence is CASSPPGGSSYEQYF. CDR3 nucleotides: TGTGCCAGCAGCCCCCCCGGAGGGAGCTCCTACGAGCAGTACTTC. The chain employs TRBV7-2 and TRBJ2-7, with D tentatively TRBD2 (6 bases). V was shortened by 5 bases and J by 0 bases, with 14 bases between the two germline ends. The CDR3 length is 15 residues. Germline CDR1 and CDR2: SGHTA and FQGNSA.

This clone was counted a single time. V is TRBV4-3 and J is TRBJ2-7; tentative D call: TRBD1 (5 bases). Trimming pared 0 bases from V and 3 bases from J, leaving 12 bases between. Per the germline V gene, CDR1 is LGHNA and CDR2 is YSLEER. The CDR3 spans 15 residues. CDR3 in DNA: TGCGCCAGCAGCCAAGAATTGCATGACAGCTACGAGCAGTACTTC. This codes for CASSQELHDSYEQYF.

The J gene is TRBJ2-7, the V gene TRBV11-1, with 7 positions matching TRBD2. CDR3 length equals 14 residues. The trim removed 8 bases at V and 2 bases at J, leaving 9 bases unmatched. The germline gives CDR1 SGHAT, CDR2 FQDESV (reference sequence). CDR3 region: CASRRAGVAYEQYF. In DNA form, the CDR3 reads TGTGCCAGCCGTAGGGCGGGAGTTGCCTACGAGCAGTACTTC.

V is TRBV28 and J is TRBJ1-2, with 9 bases fitting TRBD1. The CDR3 consists of 14 residues. Germline V gene data show CDR1 as MDHEN and CDR2 as SYDVKM. Trimming took 6 bases from V and 5 from J; bases not matched to a gene: 7. CDR3 region: CASRGQGLYYGYTF. CDR3 sequence (DNA): TGTGCCAGCAGGGGACAGGGACTCTATTATGGCTACACCTTC.

This chain joins TRBV5-1 and TRBJ2-1; TRBD2 matches 13 bases. This CDR3 comprises 17 residues. The junction had 11 bases not matched to a gene; V was cut back by 5 bases and J by 6 bases. Germline CDR1 reads SGHRS; CDR2 reads YFSETQ. The CDR3 reads CASSLGRTSGSGNEQFF. CDR3 bases: TGCGCCAGCAGTTTAGGTCGGACTAGCGGGAGCGGCAATGAGCAGTTCTTC. The whole variable domain, remainder taken from reference TRBV5-1 and TRBJ2-1, is KAGVTQTPRYLIKTRGQQVTLSCSPISGHRSVSWYQQTPGQGLQFLFEYFSETQRNKGNFPGRFSGRQFSNSRSEMNVSTLELGDSALYLCASSLGRTSGSGNEQFFGPGTRLTVL.

The chain joins TRBV7-3 to TRBJ2-1; D not certain. CDR1 is SGHTA and CDR2 is FQGTGA in the germline V gene. The length of the CDR3 is 13 residues. V lost 5 bases to trimming and J lost 5 bases, with 10 bases between them. The DNA for the CDR3 is TGTGCCAGCAGCCTTCACTACAACAATGAGCAGTTCTTC. As protein: CASSLHYNNEQFF.